The source of this T cell receptor beta chain is a study of shared clonotypes between healthy human individuals. General observations from the study: It was expected that sequencing depth would affect clonotype sharing among donors.

A note on this clone: Its matching antigen is unknown.

The assay was immunoSEQ multiplex PCR, and TCRdb's table has in-frame clones only and misses some. The table has around 2,000,000 clones, around 96% seen once; the top ten hold more than 0.95%. Positively selected for CCR7, the CD45RO-negative cells used as naive CD8 cells excluded terminally differentiated effector memory CD45RA+ cells. The CDR3 is 12 amino acids. With 7 bases removed from V and 5 bases from J, the gap between germline ends came to 11 bases. Germline CDR1 and CDR2: PRHDT and FYEKMQ (reference sequence). Sequencing used naive CD8+ T cells sorted from blood. This clonotype was obtained from a man aged 18 to 30 in good health. The chain uses TRBV13 and TRBJ2-5; weak D call: TRBD2 (5 bases). The CDR3 spells CASTGLDETQYF. DNA for the CDR3: TGTGCCAGCACTGGACTGGACGAGACCCAGTACTTC.